Shown below are 20 T cell receptor beta chains from a single sample sequenced in a study of T cell responses to AZD1222 COVID-19 vaccine. The assay was immunoSEQ multiplex PCR, and TCRdb's table has in-frame clones only and misses some. The sample carries 70,000 to 95,000 clones, roughly 91% recorded once. The sequencing used peripheral blood, collected on day 0 of MenACWY control vaccination. Every receptor here comes from an adult in good health.

The chain links TRBV3-1 (or the pseudogene TRBV3-2) to TRBJ2-1; TRBD2 matches at 10 bases. The length of the CDR3 is 19 residues. V lost 0 bases to trimming and J lost 6 bases; unmatched junction nucleotides: 14. From germline, CDR1 is LGHDT and CDR2 YNNKEL (reference sequence). CDR3: CASSQEHGLAGVYGNEQFF. Here the CDR3 DNA reads TGTGCCAGCAGCCAAGAACACGGGCTAGCGGGGGTGTACGGCAATGAGCAGTTCTTC.

The V and J genes are TRBV12-3 or TRBV12-4 and TRBJ2-1, with a possible D match to TRBD2 (5 bases). V lost 5 bases and J lost 7, with 12 bases in between. This CDR3 is 13 amino acids long. DNA for the CDR3: TGTGCCAGCAGTCCCCAACCGGGGAATGAGCAGTTCTTC. It specifies CASSPQPGNEQFF.

The chain carries TRBV6-5 and TRBJ1-2; TRBD1 is a possible D gene (5 bases). CDR3 length: 12 residues. From germline, CDR1 is MNHEY and CDR2 SVGAGI. V was shortened by 5 bases and J by 7 bases, with 11 bases between the two germline ends. CDR3 DNA sequence: TGTGCCAGCAGTCCCACGGGGGGTGGCTACACCTTC. This codes for CASSPTGGGYTF.

V is TRBV15 and J is TRBJ1-1; maybe TRBD1 (6 bases). Trimming pared 2 bases from V and 2 bases from J, leaving 9 bases between. There are 14 residues in the CDR3. Germline assignment: CDR1 LNHNV and CDR2 YYDKDF (reference sequence). The CDR3 DNA reads as TGTGCCACCAGCAGATCACAGGGAAACACTGAAGCTTTCTTT. Encoded protein: CATSRSQGNTEAFF.

This sequence joins TRBV3-1 (or the pseudogene TRBV3-2) and TRBJ1-2, with D tentatively TRBD1 (5 bases). V gave up 3 bases and J gave up 2 bases, with 7 bases separating them. The CDR3 loop spans 13 amino acids. Germline V gene data show CDR1 as LGHDT and CDR2 as YNNKEL (reference sequence). DNA for the CDR3: TGTGCCAGCAGCCAGACAGCGAACTATGGCTACACCTTC. The encoded protein is CASSQTANYGYTF.

This rearrangement joins TRBV7-8 to TRBJ1-5, with 8 bases lining up with TRBD1. J lost 2 bases, V lost 6 bases, and 9 bases had no gene match. The CDR3 has 16 residues. Germline CDR1 SGHVS, CDR2 FQNEAQ. CDR3: CASSQQGGVGNQPQHF. The DNA of the CDR3 is TGTGCCAGCAGTCAACAGGGGGGGGTCGGCAATCAGCCCCAGCATTTT.

This clone showed up just a few times. The V call is TRBV7-3, the J call TRBJ2-2, with D tentatively TRBD1 (6 bases). Between the trimmed V and J ends, which lost 1 base and 2 bases, there was a span of 11 bases. The germline CDR1 and CDR2 sequences are SGHTA and FQGTGA. The CDR3 runs to 16 residues. CDR3 protein: CASSLNKGVNTGELFF. The CDR3 bases are TGTGCCAGCAGCTTAAACAAGGGGGTCAACACCGGGGAGCTGTTTTTT.

This chain joins TRBV7-2 and TRBJ1-5; D not certain. The germline CDR1 and CDR2 sequences are SGHTA and FQGNSA. With 1 base removed from V and 0 bases from J, the gap between germline ends came to 10 bases. The CDR3 runs to 16 residues. The CDR3 sequence: CASSLEENFSNQPQHF. As DNA, the CDR3 is TGTGCCAGCAGCTTAGAGGAAAACTTTAGCAATCAGCCCCAGCATTTT. The full variable domain, its missing parts supplied by reference TRBV7-2 and TRBJ1-5, is GAGVSQSPSNKVTEKGKDVELRCDPISGHTALYWYRQSLGQGLEFLIYFQGNSAPDKSGLPSDRFSAERTGGSVSTLTIQRTQQEDSAVYLCASSLEENFSNQPQHFGDGTRLSIL.

This clone has a handful of counts. V and J are TRBV7-9 and TRBJ2-7; D might be TRBD1 (6 bases). The germline V gene has CDR1 SEHNR and CDR2 FQNEAQ (reference sequence). The CDR3 length is 16 residues. V was clipped by 5 bases and J by 4 bases, with 21 bases between them. The CDR3, as DNA: TGTGCCAGCAGCGGCCGCGCAGGGGATAGTCAGTACGAGCAGTACTTC. As protein: CASSGRAGDSQYEQYF.

This clone turned up a few times. The chain carries TRBV15 and TRBJ1-6, with TRBD1 identical over 10 bases. The CDR3 totals 15 residues. The V and J ends lost 5 bases and 3 bases, in that order; junction bases with no gene match: 1. Germline CDR1 reads LNHNV; CDR2 reads YYDKDF (reference sequence). The CDR3 DNA reads TGTGCCACCAGCGGGGACAGGGGCTATAATTCACCCCTCCACTTT. Translated: CATSGDRGYNSPLHF.

The chain couples TRBV2 to TRBJ2-5; either TRBD1 or TRBD2 may fit D (5 bases each). V lost 7 bases to trimming and J lost 2 bases, with 11 bases between them. In germline, CDR1 is SNHLY, CDR2 FYNNEI. CDR3 size: 13 residues. CDR3 nucleotides: TGTGCCAGCACCTTGTGGGGGCAAGAGACCCAGTACTTC. Protein: CASTLWGQETQYF.

The genes are TRBV5-4 and TRBJ1-3; a weak D match, TRBD1 (6 bases). This CDR3 is built from 15 residues. Germline loops: CDR1 SGHNT, CDR2 YYREEE (reference sequence). The V end lost 4 bases, the J end lost 0 bases, and 11 bases lay between the germline ends. The CDR3 protein is CASSRDTLSGNTIYF. Here the CDR3 DNA reads TGTGCCAGCAGCCGGGACACTCTCTCTGGAAACACCATATATTTT. The full variable domain, completed using reference TRBV5-4 and TRBJ1-3, is ETGVTQSPTHLIKTRGQQVTLRCSSQSGHNTVSWYQQALGQGPQFIFQYYREEENGRGNFPPRFSGLQFPNYSSELNVNALELDDSALYLCASSRDTLSGNTIYFGEGSWLTVV.

The rearrangement links TRBV19 to TRBJ1-5; 11 bases align to TRBD1. The CDR3 is 15 residues long. Germline V lookup: CDR1 LNHDA, CDR2 SQIVND (reference sequence). V gave up 6 bases and J gave up 6 bases; unmatched junction bases: 7. CDR3 nucleotides: TGTGCCAGTAGCATGGACAGGGGGCCGGGTCAGCCCCAGCATTTT. Translated, it gives CASSMDRGPGQPQHF.

V is TRBV4-1 and J is TRBJ2-3, with unresolved D. The CDR3 covers 15 residues. Trimming shortened V by 0 bases and J by 2 bases, and 9 bases separated the two germline ends. Germline CDR1 MGHRA, CDR2 YSYEKL. The CDR3 loop reads CASSQEGFPTDTQYF. The CDR3, as DNA: TGCGCCAGCAGCCAAGAGGGGTTCCCCACAGATACGCAGTATTTT.

The J gene is TRBJ2-5, the V gene TRBV7-9; D is undetermined. From germline, CDR1 is SEHNR and CDR2 FQNEAQ (reference sequence). This CDR3 spans 15 amino acids. V was shortened by 0 bases and J by 5 bases, with 13 bases between the two germline ends. The CDR3, as DNA: TGTGCCAGCAGCTTAGCGTCTGGCCTTTGGGAGACCCAGTACTTC. Translated: CASSLASGLWETQYF.

This chain links TRBV2 with TRBJ1-1, with 7 bases matching TRBD1. After removal of 9 bases from V and 0 bases from J, the junction contained 4 bases not matched to a gene. The CDR3 spans 13 residues. CDR1 and CDR2 from the germline V gene are SNHLY and FYNNEI. CDR3 sequence (DNA): TGTGCCAGAGGGACAGCTATGAACACTGAAGCTTTCTTT. Encoded protein: CARGTAMNTEAFF.

The chain couples TRBV6-2 or TRBV6-3 to TRBJ1-2, with 7 bases fitting TRBD1. The germline V gene has CDR1 MNHEY and CDR2 SVGEGT. The CDR3 covers 17 residues. J was trimmed by 3 bases and V by 0 bases; bases with no gene match: 10. As DNA, the CDR3 is TGTGCCAGCAGTTACTCGATGCTGGACAGGAGGTACTATGGCTACACCTTC. Amino acid sequence: CASSYSMLDRRYYGYTF.

The chain recombines TRBV28 with TRBJ1-5; D is uncertain. The CDR3 consists of 15 residues. Looked up from germline, CDR1 is MDHEN and CDR2 is SYDVKM. V was pared by 3 bases and J by 3 bases, with 12 bases between. The CDR3 DNA follows: TGTGCCAGCAGTTTCACGACACGGTTCAATCAGCCCCAGCATTTT. This encodes CASSFTTRFNQPQHF.

This chain connects TRBV10-3 to TRBJ2-1; weak D call: TRBD1 (6 bases). Germline CDR1 is ENHRY and CDR2 is SYGVKD. The CDR3 has 12 residues. Deletions cut 3 bases from V and 9 bases from J, with 9 bases between. The CDR3 DNA reads as TGTGCCATCAGTGACGGACAGTCTGAGCAGTTCTTC. Encoded protein: CAISDGQSEQFF.

This clone was detected only once. This chain joins TRBV7-2 and TRBJ2-6, with 7 bases that match TRBD1. Germline V gene data show CDR1 as SGHTA and CDR2 as FQGNSA. CDR3 length equals 16 residues. V trimming: 2 bases; J trimming: 4 bases; junction bases outside the gene matches: 5. The CDR3 sequence: CASSLHRGTGANVLTF. In DNA form, the CDR3 reads TGTGCCAGCAGCTTACACAGGGGTACCGGGGCCAACGTCCTGACTTTC.